A selection of T cell receptor beta chains follows, all from one sample in a study of blood T cell repertoires in COVID-19. The table came from immunoSEQ multiplex PCR; TCRdb's copy has only in-frame clones and leaves some out. The profile shows around 40,000 clones, 80% to 95% of them singletons. Sequenced material: peripheral blood. These TCRs come from an elderly woman with acute or convalescent COVID-19. Both conserved end residues are part of each CDR3. A D gene is named only where the DNA matches it firmly. The listing skips clone size in some rows; elsewhere it reads once, few, many or a size class.

abundance: once
v_gene: TRBV27
d_gene: TRBD2
j_gene: TRBJ2-1
CDR3aa: CASRQAGATYNEQFF
CDR3nt: TGTGCCAGCAGACAAGCGGGGGCTACCTACAATGAGCAGTTCTTC

abundance: -
v_gene: TRBV3-1/TRBV3-2
d_gene: -
j_gene: TRBJ2-3
CDR3aa: CASSTRDTQYF
CDR3nt: TGTGCCAGCAGCACTCGAGATACGCAGTATTTT

abundance: -
v_gene: TRBV5-1
d_gene: -
j_gene: TRBJ2-5
CDR3aa: CASRRGMGQETQYF
CDR3nt: TGCGCCAGCAGAAGGGGGATGGGACAAGAGACCCAGTACTTC

abundance: -
v_gene: TRBV4-2
d_gene: TRBD1
j_gene: TRBJ1-2
CDR3aa: CASSQEPTGLYGYTF
CDR3nt: TGTGCCAGCAGCCAAGAACCGACAGGGCTCTATGGCTACACCTTC

abundance: -
v_gene: TRBV18
d_gene: -
j_gene: TRBJ1-1
CDR3aa: CASFPSRGRTEAFF
CDR3nt: TGTGCCAGCTTTCCCAGCCGGGGGAGGACTGAAGCTTTCTTT

abundance: -
v_gene: TRBV9
d_gene: -
j_gene: TRBJ2-1
CDR3aa: CASSAPPQGSVEQFF
CDR3nt: TGTGCCAGCAGCGCCCCCCCTCAGGGTAGTGTTGAGCAGTTCTTC

abundance: -
v_gene: TRBV30
d_gene: -
j_gene: TRBJ2-3
CDR3aa: CAWSVLTSTDTQYF
CDR3nt: TGTGCCTGGAGTGTCTTAACTAGCACAGATACGCAGTATTTT

abundance: -
v_gene: TRBV11-2
d_gene: TRBD2
j_gene: TRBJ2-3
CDR3aa: CASSTGGAIDTQYF
CDR3nt: TGTGCCAGCAGCACCGGGGGGGCCATAGATACGCAGTATTTT

abundance: few
v_gene: TRBV6-5
d_gene: -
j_gene: TRBJ1-2
CDR3aa: CASSYEVGYGYTF
CDR3nt: TGTGCCAGCAGTTACGAGGTGGGCTATGGCTACACCTTC

abundance: once
v_gene: TRBV6-1
d_gene: TRBD1
j_gene: TRBJ2-7
CDR3aa: CASSEGDGLGQGRYEQYF
CDR3nt: TGTGCCAGCAGTGAAGGTGACGGCTTAGGACAGGGGAGGTACGAGCAGTACTTC

abundance: once
v_gene: TRBV5-4
d_gene: TRBD1
j_gene: TRBJ2-7
CDR3aa: CASSSPGDRDYEQYF
CDR3nt: TGTGCCAGCAGCTCCCCGGGGGACAGGGACTACGAGCAGTACTTC

abundance: -
v_gene: TRBV4-2
d_gene: -
j_gene: TRBJ2-7
CDR3aa: CASSQAARPYEQYF
CDR3nt: TGTGCCAGCAGCCAAGCGGCCAGGCCCTACGAGCAGTACTTC

abundance: -
v_gene: TRBV6-2/TRBV6-3
d_gene: -
j_gene: TRBJ1-1
CDR3aa: CASSTTKGRGAFF
CDR3nt: TGTGCCAGCAGTACAACAAAGGGCAGGGGAGCTTTCTTT

abundance: -
v_gene: TRBV27
d_gene: -
j_gene: TRBJ2-7
CDR3aa: CAISPRRGYEQYF
CDR3nt: TGTGCCATAAGCCCGAGAAGGGGCTACGAGCAGTACTTC

abundance: -
v_gene: TRBV11-2
d_gene: -
j_gene: TRBJ1-2
CDR3aa: CASSPAWGGYYGYTF
CDR3nt: TGTGCCAGCAGCCCCGCCTGGGGAGGCTACTATGGCTACACCTTC

abundance: -
v_gene: TRBV2
d_gene: TRBD1
j_gene: TRBJ1-1
CDR3aa: CATYRGPHTEAFF
CDR3nt: TGTGCCACCTACAGGGGGCCTCACACTGAAGCTTTCTTT

abundance: -
v_gene: TRBV19
d_gene: -
j_gene: TRBJ1-5
CDR3aa: CASSPRRGSNQPQHF
CDR3nt: TGTGCCAGTAGCCCTCGGCGAGGGAGCAATCAGCCCCAGCATTTT

abundance: -
v_gene: TRBV9
d_gene: TRBD2
j_gene: TRBJ2-3
CDR3aa: CASSPRAGGLAGTADTQYF
CDR3nt: TGTGCCAGCAGCCCGCGGGCGGGGGGACTAGCGGGGACCGCAGATACGCAGTATTTT

abundance: -
v_gene: TRBV20-1
d_gene: TRBD1
j_gene: TRBJ1-4
CDR3aa: CSASPRTGKEKLFF
CDR3nt: TGCAGTGCTAGTCCACGGACAGGGAAGGAAAAACTGTTTTTT

abundance: -
v_gene: TRBV3-1/TRBV3-2
d_gene: -
j_gene: TRBJ2-1
CDR3aa: CASSQAGGLFF
CDR3nt: TGTGCCAGCAGCCAAGCCGGGGGTCTGTTCTTC

abundance: -
v_gene: TRBV7-8
d_gene: -
j_gene: TRBJ2-3
CDR3aa: CASSKTVGGARTDTQYF
CDR3nt: TGTGCCAGCAGCAAAACGGTGGGCGGGGCCCGCACAGATACGCAGTATTTT

abundance: -
v_gene: TRBV7-9
d_gene: -
j_gene: TRBJ1-2
CDR3aa: CASSTGIGGNHGYTF
CDR3nt: TGTGCCAGCAGCACTGGAATCGGGGGAAATCATGGCTACACCTTC